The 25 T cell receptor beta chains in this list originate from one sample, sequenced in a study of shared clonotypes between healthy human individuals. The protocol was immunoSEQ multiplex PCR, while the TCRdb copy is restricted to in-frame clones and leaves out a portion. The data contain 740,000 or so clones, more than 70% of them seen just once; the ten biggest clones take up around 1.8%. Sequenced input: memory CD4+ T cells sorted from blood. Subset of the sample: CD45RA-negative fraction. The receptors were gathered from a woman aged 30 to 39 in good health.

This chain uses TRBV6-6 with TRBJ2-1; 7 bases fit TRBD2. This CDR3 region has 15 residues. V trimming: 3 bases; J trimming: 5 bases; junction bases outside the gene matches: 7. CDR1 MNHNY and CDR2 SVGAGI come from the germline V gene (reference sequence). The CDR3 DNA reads TGTGCCAGCAGTTATCGAGCGGGACGGCACAATGAGCAGTTCTTC. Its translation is CASSYRAGRHNEQFF.

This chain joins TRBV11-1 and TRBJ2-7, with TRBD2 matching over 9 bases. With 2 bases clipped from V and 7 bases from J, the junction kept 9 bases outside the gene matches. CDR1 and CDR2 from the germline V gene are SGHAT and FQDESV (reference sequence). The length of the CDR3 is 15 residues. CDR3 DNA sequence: TGTGCCAGCAGCTTAACCCTAGCGGGATTGGTGGAGCAGTACTTC. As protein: CASSLTLAGLVEQYF.

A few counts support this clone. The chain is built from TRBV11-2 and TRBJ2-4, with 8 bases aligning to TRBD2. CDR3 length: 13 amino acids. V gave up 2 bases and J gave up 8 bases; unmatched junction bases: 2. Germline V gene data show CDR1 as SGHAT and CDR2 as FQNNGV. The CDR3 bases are TGTGCCAGCAGCTTACGGGGGGGTGACATTCAGTACTTC. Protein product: CASSLRGGDIQYF.

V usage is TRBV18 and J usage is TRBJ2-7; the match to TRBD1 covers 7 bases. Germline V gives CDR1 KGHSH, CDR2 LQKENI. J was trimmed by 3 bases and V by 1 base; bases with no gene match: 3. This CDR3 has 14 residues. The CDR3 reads CASSPRQGLYEQYF. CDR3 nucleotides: TGTGCCAGCTCACCACGACAGGGTCTCTACGAGCAGTACTTC. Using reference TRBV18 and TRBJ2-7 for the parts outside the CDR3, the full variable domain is NAGVMQNPRHLVRRRGQEARLRCSPMKGHSHVYWYRQLPEEGLKFMVYLQKENIIDESGMPKERFSAEFPKEGPSILRIQQVVRGDSAAYFCASSPRQGLYEQYFGPGTRLTVT.

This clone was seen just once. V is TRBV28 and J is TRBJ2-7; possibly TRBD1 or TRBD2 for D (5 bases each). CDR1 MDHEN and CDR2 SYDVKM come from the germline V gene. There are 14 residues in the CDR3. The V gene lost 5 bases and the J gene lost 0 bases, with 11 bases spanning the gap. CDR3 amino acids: CASSGTESSYEQYF. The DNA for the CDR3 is TGTGCCAGCAGTGGGACGGAAAGCTCCTACGAGCAGTACTTC.

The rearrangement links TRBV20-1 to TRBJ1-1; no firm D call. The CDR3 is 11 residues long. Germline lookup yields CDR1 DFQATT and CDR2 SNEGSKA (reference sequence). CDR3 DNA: TGCAGCTTACGGAGGAACACTGAAGCTTTCTTT. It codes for CSLRRNTEAFF.

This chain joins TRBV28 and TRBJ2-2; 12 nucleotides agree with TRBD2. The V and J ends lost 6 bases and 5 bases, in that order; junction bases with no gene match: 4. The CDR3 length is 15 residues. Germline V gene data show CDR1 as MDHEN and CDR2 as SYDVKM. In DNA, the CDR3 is TGTGCCAGCAGACAAGGACTAGCGGGAACCGGGGAGCTGTTTTTT. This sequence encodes CASRQGLAGTGELFF.

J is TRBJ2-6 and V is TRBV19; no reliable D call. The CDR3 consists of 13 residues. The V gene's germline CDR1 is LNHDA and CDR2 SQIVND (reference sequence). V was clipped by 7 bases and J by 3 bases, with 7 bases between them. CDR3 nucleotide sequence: TGTGCCAGTACAAGGGTTGGGGCCAACGTCCTGACTTTC. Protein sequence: CASTRVGANVLTF.

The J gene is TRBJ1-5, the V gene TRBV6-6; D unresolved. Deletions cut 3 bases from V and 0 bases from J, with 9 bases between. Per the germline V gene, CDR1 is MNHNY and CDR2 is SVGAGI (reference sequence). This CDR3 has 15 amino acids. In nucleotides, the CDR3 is TGTGCCAGCAGTTATAAGCGGTATAGCAATCAGCCCCAGCATTTT. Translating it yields CASSYKRYSNQPQHF.

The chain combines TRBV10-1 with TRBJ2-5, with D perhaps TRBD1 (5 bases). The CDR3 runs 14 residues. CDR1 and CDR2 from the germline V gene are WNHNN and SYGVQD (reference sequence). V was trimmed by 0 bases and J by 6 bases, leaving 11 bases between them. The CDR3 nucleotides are TGCGCCAGCAGTGAGTCTGGGGCCAGGAAGACCCAGTACTTC. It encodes CASSESGARKTQYF.

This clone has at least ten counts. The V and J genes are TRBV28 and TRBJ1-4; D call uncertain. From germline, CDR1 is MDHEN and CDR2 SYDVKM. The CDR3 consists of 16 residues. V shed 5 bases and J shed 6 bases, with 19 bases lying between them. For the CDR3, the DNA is TGTGCCAGCAGTCTCGGGAGAGGCCGAGGGTATGAAAAACTGTTTTTT. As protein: CASSLGRGRGYEKLFF.

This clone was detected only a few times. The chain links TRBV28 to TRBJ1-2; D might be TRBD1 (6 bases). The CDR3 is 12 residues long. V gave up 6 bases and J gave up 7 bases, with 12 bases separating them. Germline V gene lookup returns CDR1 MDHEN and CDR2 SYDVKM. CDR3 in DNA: TGTGCCAGCAGAGTTAACAGGGCTGGCTACACCTTC. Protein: CASRVNRAGYTF.

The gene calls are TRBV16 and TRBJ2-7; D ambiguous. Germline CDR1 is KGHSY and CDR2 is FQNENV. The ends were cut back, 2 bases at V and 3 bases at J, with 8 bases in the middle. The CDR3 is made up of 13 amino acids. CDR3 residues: CASSQRSSYEQYF. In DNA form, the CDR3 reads TGTGCCAGCAGCCAACGTTCTAGCTACGAGCAGTACTTC.

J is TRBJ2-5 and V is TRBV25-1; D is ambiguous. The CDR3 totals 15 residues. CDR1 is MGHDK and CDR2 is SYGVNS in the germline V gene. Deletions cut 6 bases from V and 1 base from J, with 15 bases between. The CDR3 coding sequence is TGTGCCAGCAGGTGGTCGTTGTCGGCCCAAGAGACCCAGTACTTC. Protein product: CASRWSLSAQETQYF.

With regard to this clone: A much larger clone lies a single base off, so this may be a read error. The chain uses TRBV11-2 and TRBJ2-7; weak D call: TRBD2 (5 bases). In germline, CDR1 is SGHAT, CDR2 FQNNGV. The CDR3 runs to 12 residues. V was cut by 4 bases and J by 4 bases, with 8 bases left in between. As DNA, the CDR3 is TGTGCCAGCAGCTCACCGGGATACGAGCAGTACTTC. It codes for CASSSPGYEQYF.

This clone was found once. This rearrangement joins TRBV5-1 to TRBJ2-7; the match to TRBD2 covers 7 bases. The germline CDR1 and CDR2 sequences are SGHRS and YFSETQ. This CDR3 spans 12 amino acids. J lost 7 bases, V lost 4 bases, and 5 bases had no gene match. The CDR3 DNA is TGCGCCAGCAGCCTGACAGCGGGGGAGCAGTACTTC. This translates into CASSLTAGEQYF.

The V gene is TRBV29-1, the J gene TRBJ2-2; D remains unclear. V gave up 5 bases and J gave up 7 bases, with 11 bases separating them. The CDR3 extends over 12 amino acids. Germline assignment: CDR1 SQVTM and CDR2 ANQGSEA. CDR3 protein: CSVLGWGGELFF. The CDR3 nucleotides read TGCAGCGTTTTGGGGTGGGGCGGGGAGCTGTTTTTT.

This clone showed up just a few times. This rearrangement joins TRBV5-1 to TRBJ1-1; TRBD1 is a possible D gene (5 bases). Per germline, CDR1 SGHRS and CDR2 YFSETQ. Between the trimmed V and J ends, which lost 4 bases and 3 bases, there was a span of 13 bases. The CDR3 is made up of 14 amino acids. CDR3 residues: CASSEQVGDTEAFF. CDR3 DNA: TGCGCCAGCAGCGAACAGGTGGGGGACACTGAAGCTTTCTTT. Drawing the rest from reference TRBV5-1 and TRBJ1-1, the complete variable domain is KAGVTQTPRYLIKTRGQQVTLSCSPISGHRSVSWYQQTPGQGLQFLFEYFSETQRNKGNFPGRFSGRQFSNSRSEMNVSTLELGDSALYLCASSEQVGDTEAFFGQGTRLTVV.

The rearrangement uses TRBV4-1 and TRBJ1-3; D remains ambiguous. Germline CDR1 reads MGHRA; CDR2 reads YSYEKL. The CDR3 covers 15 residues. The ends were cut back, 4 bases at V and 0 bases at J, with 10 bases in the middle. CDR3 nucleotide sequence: TGCGCCAGCAGCCGTAGGCCTCTCTCTGGAAACACCATATATTTT. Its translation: CASSRRPLSGNTIYF.

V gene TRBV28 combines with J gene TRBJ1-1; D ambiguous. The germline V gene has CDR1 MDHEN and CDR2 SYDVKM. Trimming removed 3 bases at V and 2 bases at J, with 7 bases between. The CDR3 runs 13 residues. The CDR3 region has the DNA TGTGCCAGCAGTTTTTTTGGAAACACTGAAGCTTTCTTT. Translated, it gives CASSFFGNTEAFF. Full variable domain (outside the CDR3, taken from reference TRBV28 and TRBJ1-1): DVKVTQSSRYLVKRTGEKVFLECVQDMDHENMFWYRQDPGLGLRLIYFSYDVKMKEKGDIPEGYSVSREKKERFSLILESASTNQTSMYLCASSFFGNTEAFFGQGTRLTVV.

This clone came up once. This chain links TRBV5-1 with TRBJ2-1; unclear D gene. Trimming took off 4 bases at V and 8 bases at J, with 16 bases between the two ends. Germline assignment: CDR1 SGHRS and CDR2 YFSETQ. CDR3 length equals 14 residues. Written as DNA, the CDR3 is TGCGCCAGCAGCCGGGCCATAGTCACCCATGAGCAGTTCTTC. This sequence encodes CASSRAIVTHEQFF.

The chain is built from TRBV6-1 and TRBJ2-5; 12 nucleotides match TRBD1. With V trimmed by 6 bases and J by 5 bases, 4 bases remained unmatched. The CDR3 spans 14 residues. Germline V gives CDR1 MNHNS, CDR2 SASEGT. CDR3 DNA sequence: TGTGCCAGCAGCTGGGACAGGGGGCCGGAGACCCAGTACTTC. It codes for CASSWDRGPETQYF.

The DNA of the CDR3 is TGCGCCAGCAGCGGCGCTGAATTAAGCTCCTACAATGAGCAGTTCTTC. Protein sequence: CASSGAELSSYNEQFF. The V and J genes are TRBV5-1 and TRBJ2-1; no firm D call. The V and J ends lost 4 bases and 0 bases respectively, with 14 bases between them. Germline CDR1 is SGHRS and CDR2 is YFSETQ. The CDR3 runs 16 residues.

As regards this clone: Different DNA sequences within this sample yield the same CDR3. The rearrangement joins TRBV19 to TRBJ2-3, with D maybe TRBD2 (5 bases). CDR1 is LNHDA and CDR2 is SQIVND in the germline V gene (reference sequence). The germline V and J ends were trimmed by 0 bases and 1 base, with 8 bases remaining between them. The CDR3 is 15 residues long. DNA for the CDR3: TGTGCCAGTAGTATAGATGGAGGAGGCACAGATACGCAGTATTTT. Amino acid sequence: CASSIDGGGTDTQYF.

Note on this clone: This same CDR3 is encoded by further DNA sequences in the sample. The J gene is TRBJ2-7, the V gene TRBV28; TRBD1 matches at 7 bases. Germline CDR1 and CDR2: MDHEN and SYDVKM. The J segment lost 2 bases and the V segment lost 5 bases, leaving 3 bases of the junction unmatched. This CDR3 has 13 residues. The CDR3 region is CASSPGQTYEQYF. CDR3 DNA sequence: TGTGCCAGCAGTCCGGGACAGACCTACGAGCAGTACTTC.